These 22 T cell receptor beta chains were sequenced from one sample in a study of tissue T cells after allogeneic stem cell transplantation. Data came from immunoSEQ multiplex PCR; TCRdb stores just in-frame clones and leaves some out. The sample yields about 16,000 clones, roughly two thirds seen once. Sequencing used spleen. The receptors were sampled from a female BALB/c mouse in good health. MHC haplotype of the strain: H2-d.

In the case of this clone: Each gene name is a mouse one. The missing CDR3 end, 1 residue past where the read stops, is filled in from the germline J gene. This chain connects TRBV29 to TRBJ2-2; D might be TRBD1 (5 bases). Germline lookup yields CDR1 MSHET and CDR2 SYDVDS. V lost 2 bases and J lost 1, with 8 bases in between. The CDR3 is 15 residues long. CDR3 region: CASSLPGQNTGQLYF. Incomplete CDR3 DNA: TGTGCTAGCAGTTTACCCGGACAAAACACCGGGCAGCTCTAC. The full variable domain, with the rest looked up from reference TRBV29 and TRBJ2-2, is DMKVTQMPRYLIKRMGENVLLECGQDMSHETMYWYRQDPGLGLQLIYISYDVDSNSEGDIPKGYRVSRKKREHFSLILDSAKTNQTSVYFCASSLPGQNTGQLYFGEGSKLTVL.

In the case of this clone: Germline and genes: mouse. With the read ending 1 residue before the CDR3 end, the germline J gene is used to fill in that end. The chain combines TRBV4 with TRBJ2-4; a weak D match, TRBD1 (6 bases). Germline loops: CDR1 LGHDT, CDR2 YNNKQL (reference sequence). Trimming shortened V by 5 bases and J by 3 bases, and 12 bases separated the two germline ends. The CDR3 spans 14 residues. The DNA read from the CDR3 is TGTGCCAGCAGCCTCAGGGGAGGGCAAAACACCTTGTAC. The encoded protein is CASSLRGGQNTLY. Given in full, the CDR3 is CASSLRGGQNTLYF.

In regard to this clone: Mouse gene names and germline throughout. Coverage ceases 1 residue before the CDR3 finishes, and the germline J gene fills in the end. The J gene is TRBJ2-5, the V gene TRBV2, with 8 bases aligning to TRBD2. V shed 1 base, J shed 2 bases, and the junction held 2 bases outside the gene matches. The CDR3 loop spans 15 amino acids. Germline-derived CDR1 and CDR2 are LGHNA and YSYQKL. The CDR3 bases that were read are TGTGCCAGCAGCCAAGGGACTGGGAGCCAAGACACCCAGTAC. As protein: CASSQGTGSQDTQY. The entire CDR3 is CASSQGTGSQDTQYF.

A word on this clone: All gene names here are mouse names. Partial CDR3 DNA: TGTGCCAGCAGTTTAGGGGTCTATGAACAGTAC. This encodes CASSLGVYEQY. The full CDR3 is CASSLGVYEQYF. V gene TRBV14 combines with J gene TRBJ2-7, with a possible D match to TRBD1 (5 bases). The read terminates 1 residue before the CDR3 end, so the remaining end is supplied by the germline J gene. Trimming stripped 2 bases from V and 3 bases from J, with 6 bases between. Germline V lookup: CDR1 SGHDT, CDR2 FRDEAV. The CDR3 is made up of 12 amino acids.

This clone was recorded a few times. These gene names are mouse names. The read finishes 1 residue shy of the CDR3 end, and the germline J gene is used to complete it. The J gene is TRBJ1-2, the V gene TRBV14; 8 positions agree with TRBD1. This CDR3 is 14 amino acids long. With V trimmed by 5 bases and J by 0 bases, 3 bases remained unmatched. Germline CDR1 SGHDT, CDR2 FRDEAV. The CDR3 is CASSKTGANSDYTF. Incomplete CDR3 DNA: TGTGCCAGCAGCAAGACAGGGGCAAACTCCGACTACACC.

As concerns this clone: All gene names here are mouse names. The CDR3 goes on 1 residue after the read ends, and that part is filled in from the germline J gene. V usage is TRBV31 and J usage is TRBJ1-1; unclear D gene. V was pared by 1 base and J by 6 bases, with 3 bases between. Germline lookup yields CDR1 GKSSPN and CDR2 SITVG. The CDR3 runs 10 residues. The CDR3 sequence: CAWSHSEVFF. Partial CDR3 DNA: TGTGCCTGGAGTCACTCAGAAGTCTTC.

A remark on this clone: Gene and germline names: mouse. CDR3 residues: CASSQVGGPGQLYF. The DNA read from the CDR3 is TGTGCCAGCAGCCAAGTTGGGGGTCCCGGGCAGCTCTAC. This chain uses TRBV2 with TRBJ2-2; the D gene is possibly TRBD2 (6 bases). The CDR3 end falls 1 residue outside the read, so it is completed with the germline J gene. The V gene lost 1 base and the J gene lost 6 bases, with 9 bases spanning the gap. From germline, CDR1 is LGHNA and CDR2 YSYQKL. CDR3 length: 14 residues.

This clone showed up just a few times. Gene and germline names: mouse. With the read ending 1 residue before the CDR3 end, the germline J gene is used to fill in that end. V usage is TRBV5 and J usage is TRBJ1-4; 7 bases fit TRBD1. V dropped 1 base and J dropped 0; count of bases not matched to a gene: 2. This CDR3 is built from 16 residues. Germline V gene data show CDR1 as LGHNA and CDR2 as YNLKQL (reference sequence). The CDR3: CASSQGQGISNERLFF. The CDR3 bases that were read are TGTGCCAGCAGCCAAGGACAGGGAATTTCCAACGAAAGATTATTT.

About this clone: Germline and genes: mouse. Sequencing ends 1 residue short of the CDR3 end; the germline J gene provides the rest. The chain combines TRBV31 with TRBJ2-3; unclear D gene. CDR1 is GKSSPN and CDR2 is SITVG in the germline V gene. The CDR3 spans 15 residues. Trimming shortened V by 0 bases and J by 0 bases, and 10 bases separated the two germline ends. The DNA read from the CDR3 is TGTGCCTGGAGTCTGGAGGGAGGGAGTGCAGAAACGCTGTAT. Its protein is CAWSLEGGSAETLY. The full CDR3 sequence reads CAWSLEGGSAETLYF.

This clone was detected a few times. The listed genes are named as in mouse. The read halts 1 residue ahead of the CDR3 end, with the missing end drawn from the germline J gene. This sequence joins TRBV3 and TRBJ2-7; perhaps TRBD1 as D (6 bases). This CDR3 region has 15 residues. Germline CDR1 and CDR2: SNHLY and FYNGKV (reference sequence). The V and J ends lost 0 bases and 0 bases respectively, with 9 bases between them. CDR3 DNA (partial): TGTGCCAGCAGCTTAGCAAGGGGGAGCTCCTATGAACAGTAC. The encoded protein is CASSLARGSSYEQY. The CDR3 in its entirety is CASSLARGSSYEQYF.

This clone has a handful of counts. Mouse germline and gene names are used. The CDR3 is cut off 1 residue early in the read; its end comes from the germline J gene. The chain has TRBV20 and TRBJ1-3; perhaps TRBD1 as D (5 bases). Deletions cut 0 bases from V and 3 bases from J, with 9 bases between. The CDR3 spans 14 residues. Germline V gene lookup returns CDR1 GFQATS and CDR2 STVNSAI. The DNA read from the CDR3 is TGTGGTGCTAGGGATCCAGGGTTTGGAAATACGCTCTAT. Its protein product is CGARDPGFGNTLY. The whole CDR3 is CGARDPGFGNTLYF.

A remark on this clone: Gene and germline names: mouse. The sequenced fragment ends 1 residue before the CDR3 boundary, so the rest is inferred from the germline J gene. The genes are TRBV2 and TRBJ2-4; 7 bases match TRBD1. Unmatched junction bases numbered 4, after V lost 4 bases and J lost 0 bases. This CDR3 is built from 15 residues. Per germline, CDR1 LGHNA and CDR2 YSYQKL. Partial CDR3 DNA: TGTGCCAGCAGCCCCGACAGGGCTAGTCAAAACACCTTGTAC. It is translated as CASSPDRASQNTLY. The complete CDR3 protein is CASSPDRASQNTLYF. Combining the CDR3 with reference TRBV2 and TRBJ2-4 gives the whole variable domain DPKIIQKPKYLVAVTGSEKILICEQYLGHNAMYWYRQSAKKPLEFMFSYSYQKLMDNQTASSRFQPQSSKKNHLDLQITALKPDDSATYFCASSPDRASQNTLYFGAGTRLSVL.

This clone appeared a few times. Gene names are mouse gene names. The read ends 1 residue before the CDR3 terminus; that terminus is restored from the germline J gene. The V gene is TRBV13-3, the J gene TRBJ1-2; TRBD1 matches 7 bases. Germline V gives CDR1 NNHDY, CDR2 SYVADS. The CDR3 is 14 residues long. V trimming: 5 bases; J trimming: 3 bases; junction bases outside the gene matches: 7. CDR3 amino acids: CASRGQQRYSDYTF. The sequenced CDR3 bases are TGTGCCAGCAGGGGACAGCAAAGGTACTCCGACTACACC.

A remark on this clone: Germline and genes here are mouse. The CDR3 end falls 1 residue outside the read, so it is completed with the germline J gene. The V and J genes are TRBV14 and TRBJ1-4, with 8 nucleotides matching TRBD1. This CDR3 has 16 residues. Germline CDR1 SGHDT, CDR2 FRDEAV. V was clipped by 5 bases and J by 0 bases; unmatched bases: 6. The CDR3 sequence: CASSLDRGISNERLFF. The covered CDR3 bases are TGTGCCAGCAGCCTCGACAGGGGAATTTCCAACGAAAGATTATTT.

This clone has more than one count but fewer than ten. Gene labels here are mouse ones. The read ends 1 residue before the CDR3 terminus; that terminus is restored from the germline J gene. The chain joins TRBV2 to TRBJ2-7; D may correspond to TRBD1 or TRBD2 (5 bases each). The CDR3 runs to 14 residues. Deletions cut 0 bases from V and 7 bases from J, with 13 bases between. The germline CDR1 and CDR2 sequences are LGHNA and YSYQKL. The sequenced part of the CDR3 DNA is TGTGCCAGCAGCCAAGATCACGGGGGTGGGGAACAGTAC. The encoded protein is CASSQDHGGGEQY. The whole CDR3 region reads CASSQDHGGGEQYF.

As to this clone: Gene names and germline match the mouse. The read ends 1 residue early relative to the CDR3; the germline J gene fills the gap. This chain connects TRBV13-3 to TRBJ1-1; D is uncertain. Looked up from germline, CDR1 is NNHDY and CDR2 is SYVADS. V was cut by 1 base and J by 7 bases, with 11 bases left in between. The CDR3 contains 13 residues. The DNA read from the CDR3 is TGTGCCAGCAGTGATATAAGGGAGGGAGAAGTCTTC. Protein product: CASSDIREGEVF. The entire CDR3 sequence reads CASSDIREGEVFF.

Regarding this clone: Genes here carry mouse names. The read terminates 1 residue ahead of where the CDR3 ends, so the germline J gene completes it. The sample carries other DNA sequences with the same CDR3. This chain joins TRBV14 and TRBJ2-3, with TRBD2 matching 11 bases. This CDR3 contains 14 residues. V shed 4 bases, J shed 3 bases, and the junction held 1 base outside the gene matches. CDR1 is SGHDT and CDR2 is FRDEAV in the germline V gene. This CDR3 is CASSRDWGAETLYF. The sequenced part of the CDR3 DNA is TGTGCCAGCAGTCGGGACTGGGGGGCAGAAACGCTGTAT.

Regarding this clone: Gene names denote mouse genes. The CDR3 end lies 1 residue beyond the end of the read and is filled in from the germline J gene. The chain has TRBV13-1 and TRBJ1-5; D call uncertain. The V end lost 2 bases, the J end lost 5 bases, and 8 bases lay between the germline ends. The CDR3 contains 13 residues. The germline V gene encodes CDR1 NSHNY and CDR2 SYGAGN. The CDR3 reads CASSEGKDQAPLF. The part of the CDR3 DNA that was read is TGTGCCAGCAGTGAGGGGAAAGACCAGGCTCCGCTT.

This clone was counted only a few times. Germline and genes here are mouse. The CDR3 goes on 1 residue after the read ends, and that part is filled in from the germline J gene. The genes are TRBV4 and TRBJ2-7, with 7 bases matching TRBD1. Germline V gene sequence: CDR1 LGHDT, CDR2 YNNKQL (reference sequence). The V segment lost 5 bases and the J segment 0 bases; nucleotides outside the gene matches: 10. The CDR3 runs to 16 residues. CDR3: CASSNLRDRHSYEQYF. The covered CDR3 bases are TGTGCCAGCAGCAACCTCCGGGACAGACACTCCTATGAACAGTAC.

Comments on this clone: The gene symbols are mouse symbols. Read data end 1 residue before the CDR3 end; the end is taken from the germline J gene. This sequence joins TRBV31 and TRBJ2-3; 8 bases are a match to TRBD2. The CDR3 has 15 amino acids. After removal of 1 base from V and 0 bases from J, the junction contained 3 bases not matched to a gene. CDR1 is GKSSPN, CDR2 SITVG, per germline. Partial CDR3 DNA: TGTGCCTGGAGTCGGGGGACTGGTAGTGCAGAAACGCTGTAT. Its protein is CAWSRGTGSAETLY. The full CDR3 reads CAWSRGTGSAETLYF.

Notes on this clone: Any gene name here is a mouse gene name. The CDR3 end lies 1 residue beyond the end of the read and is filled in from the germline J gene. V usage is TRBV13-2 and J usage is TRBJ2-7; 7 bases align to TRBD1. Germline V gene sequence: CDR1 NNHNN, CDR2 SYGAGS (reference sequence). This CDR3 is 11 amino acids long. Trimming took 5 bases from V and 6 from J; bases not matched to a gene: 2. Partial CDR3 DNA: TGTGCCAGCGGGACAGGGATTGAACAGTAC. This gives the protein CASGTGIEQY. The full CDR3 sequence reads CASGTGIEQYF.

Regarding this clone: Gene names and germline match the mouse. Read data end 1 residue before the CDR3 end; the end is taken from the germline J gene. This chain joins TRBV13-2 and TRBJ1-1; possibly TRBD1 for D (5 bases). The germline V and J ends were trimmed by 0 bases and 3 bases, with 6 bases remaining between them. The CDR3 sequence is 13 residues long. CDR1 NNHNN and CDR2 SYGAGS come from the germline V gene (reference sequence). The DNA read from the CDR3 is TGTGCCAGCGGTGATGCAGGGTACACAGAAGTCTTC. It specifies CASGDAGYTEVF. The whole CDR3 protein reads CASGDAGYTEVFF.